This T cell receptor beta chain was retrieved from a study of cytomegalovirus exposure and HLA in healthy donors. Use of 60 Vbeta and 13 Jbeta primers characterized the PCR. Produced via immunoSEQ multiplex PCR; TCRdb's table is partial and in-frame only. The sample has fewer than 85,000 clones; the top ten hold approximately 4.3%. A remark on this clone: Its antigen is currently unknown.

Study outcomes and limitations: There were some V segments, including TRBV6-2 and TRBV6-3, excluded as indistinguishable.

The CDR3 totals 13 residues. Per germline, CDR1 MNHNS and CDR2 SASEGT. V shed 3 bases and J 9 bases; nucleotides not matched to a gene: 6. The TCR comes from a young man in good health and CMV-seronegative. Sequenced: PBMCs. This rearrangement joins TRBV6-1 to TRBJ1-1; 8 bases agree with TRBD1. In nucleotides, the CDR3 is TGTGCCAGCAGTGAGACAGGGGTATTGAAAGCTTTCTTT. Translation gives CASSETGVLKAFF.